Here is one T cell receptor (beta chain) with its context. Trimming took off 3 bases at V and 12 bases at J, with 14 bases between the two ends. The germline gives CDR1 SNHLY, CDR2 FYNNEI. This CDR3 comprises 13 residues. This sample was taken from a study of OX40 agonist ivuxolimab in advanced cancers. Study background: A mean age of roughly 66 years, range roughly 20 to 80, was recorded, and 70% to 85% were male.

TCRdb's table, derived via immunoSEQ multiplex PCR, lists solely in-frame clones and lacks some. The sample contains under 70,000 clones, around 85% of which appear only once. The V call is TRBV2, the J call TRBJ1-4; possibly TRBD1 for D (5 bases). The source was CD4+ or CD8+ T cells sorted from blood, collected in a trial of the OX40 agonist ivuxolimab. This TCR derives from an adult with an advanced solid tumor such as melanoma, head and neck, liver or kidney cancer. CDR3 nucleotides: TGTGCCAGCAGTGAGACCGTTCTAGGGGAACTGTTTTTT. It codes for CASSETVLGELFF.